What follows are 11 T cell receptor beta chains derived from one specimen sequenced in a study of OX40 agonist ivuxolimab in advanced cancers. Measured with immunoSEQ multiplex PCR; TCRdb has only the in-frame clones, and not every one. The data show some 90,000 clones, with around 87% seen just once and roughly 4.5% held by the top ten. Here the sequenced sample was CD4+ or CD8+ T cells sorted from blood, taken in a trial of the OX40 agonist ivuxolimab. These receptors were obtained from an adult with an advanced solid tumor such as melanoma, head and neck, liver or kidney cancer.

This CDR3 is CASSRRPGGNYGYTF. The CDR3 nucleotides are TGTGCCAGCAGCCGCCGTCCAGGGGGCAACTATGGCTACACCTTC. V usage is TRBV7-3 and J usage is TRBJ1-2; 8 bases align to TRBD1. Germline lookup yields CDR1 SGHTA and CDR2 FQGTGA. CDR3 length: 15 amino acids. V shed 5 bases and J 2 bases; nucleotides not matched to a gene: 7.

The chain joins TRBV5-4 to TRBJ2-5, with TRBD1 identical over 7 bases. Germline V gene lookup returns CDR1 SGHNT and CDR2 YYREEE (reference sequence). The CDR3 consists of 14 residues. V dropped 4 bases and J dropped 5; count of bases not matched to a gene: 8. CDR3 residues: CASSPQGDGETQYF. CDR3 DNA sequence: TGTGCCAGCAGCCCGCAGGGGGATGGGGAGACCCAGTACTTC.

The chain recombines TRBV30 with TRBJ2-7; the match to TRBD1 covers 7 bases. The V segment lost 0 bases and the J segment 3 bases; nucleotides outside the gene matches: 2. In germline, CDR1 is GTSNPN, CDR2 SVGIG (reference sequence). This CDR3 region has 13 residues. The CDR3 DNA sequence: TGTGCCTGGAGTGTAAGGGACAGCTACGAGCAGTACTTC. Translating gives CAWSVRDSYEQYF.

The chain couples TRBV18 to TRBJ2-3; D may match TRBD1 or TRBD2 (6 bases each). The V gene lost 2 bases and the J gene lost 5 bases, with 14 bases spanning the gap. CDR1 is KGHSH, CDR2 LQKENI, per germline. This CDR3 is built from 15 residues. CDR3 region: CASSPRGELGDTQYF. The CDR3 DNA is TGTGCCAGCTCACCAAGGGGGGAGCTGGGAGATACGCAGTATTTT. Together with reference TRBV18 and TRBJ2-3, the CDR3 gives the full variable domain: NAGVMQNPRHLVRRRGQEARLRCSPMKGHSHVYWYRQLPEEGLKFMVYLQKENIIDESGMPKERFSAEFPKEGPSILRIQQVVRGDSAAYFCASSPRGELGDTQYFGPGTRLTVL.

The rearrangement uses TRBV2 and TRBJ1-1, with D possibly TRBD1 on 6 matching bases. CDR3 length equals 15 residues. Trimming removed 7 bases from V and 1 base from J, with 16 bases in between. Per the germline V gene, CDR1 is SNHLY and CDR2 is FYNNEI. For the CDR3, the DNA is TGTGCCAGCACGGAACAGGGCGGGACGAACACTGAAGCTTTCTTT. Translation gives CASTEQGGTNTEAFF.

The chain uses TRBV5-4 and TRBJ2-3, with TRBD1 matching 7 bases. The CDR3 has 14 residues. J lost 0 bases, V lost 4 bases, and 2 bases had no gene match. Germline V gene lookup returns CDR1 SGHNT and CDR2 YYREEE (reference sequence). The CDR3 DNA reads TGTGCCAGCAGCCGGGACAGCAGCACAGATACGCAGTATTTT. Encoded protein: CASSRDSSTDTQYF.

The chain carries TRBV28 and TRBJ1-1, with a tentative D call TRBD1 (5 bases). The germline gives CDR1 MDHEN, CDR2 SYDVKM. This CDR3 is 16 amino acids long. Between the trimmed V and J ends, which lost 5 bases and 4 bases, there was a span of 20 bases. CDR3 in DNA: TGTGCCAGCAGTGTAACGGGCTCGGGGGGAGGCACTGAAGCTTTCTTT. Its protein product is CASSVTGSGGGTEAFF.

The rearrangement uses TRBV9 and TRBJ2-2, with D unclear. Trimming took off 2 bases at V and 1 base at J, with 9 bases between the two ends. Looked up from germline, CDR1 is SGDLS and CDR2 is YYNGEE. The length of the CDR3 is 15 residues. Here the CDR3 reads CASSVNSQNTGELFF. The CDR3 bases are TGTGCCAGCAGCGTGAACTCGCAGAACACCGGGGAGCTGTTTTTT.

The chain joins TRBV7-2 to TRBJ2-5, with unresolved D. With 3 bases removed from V and 2 bases from J, the gap between germline ends came to 7 bases. This CDR3 spans 13 amino acids. The germline V gene has CDR1 SGHTA and CDR2 FQGNSA. The DNA of the CDR3 is TGTGCCAGCAGCTTTGGTCTACAAGAGACCCAGTACTTC. Protein: CASSFGLQETQYF.

The rearrangement joins TRBV7-2 to TRBJ2-5; the match to TRBD2 covers 10 bases. This CDR3 is built from 15 residues. Per the germline V gene, CDR1 is SGHTA and CDR2 is FQGNSA. V trimming: 5 bases; J trimming: 5 bases; junction bases outside the gene matches: 8. The CDR3 DNA follows: TGTGCCAGCAGCCCGTACCCGGGACTAGCGGAGACCCAGTACTTC. Amino acid sequence: CASSPYPGLAETQYF. The whole variable domain, filled in from reference TRBV7-2 and TRBJ2-5, reads GAGVSQSPSNKVTEKGKDVELRCDPISGHTALYWYRQSLGQGLEFLIYFQGNSAPDKSGLPSDRFSAERTGGSVSTLTIQRTQQEDSAVYLCASSPYPGLAETQYFGPGTRLLVL.

The V gene is TRBV5-4, the J gene TRBJ1-1, with a possible D match to TRBD1 (6 bases). Trimming shortened V by 6 bases and J by 0 bases, and 18 bases separated the two germline ends. This CDR3 comprises 16 residues. Germline-derived CDR1 and CDR2 are SGHNT and YYREEE (reference sequence). CDR3 loop: CASTRDTRMMNTEAFF. DNA of the CDR3: TGTGCCAGCACGAGGGACACCCGTATGATGAACACTGAAGCTTTCTTT.